What follows describes a single T cell receptor beta chain. Data came from immunoSEQ multiplex PCR; TCRdb stores just in-frame clones and leaves some out. Of 110,000 to 150,000 clones listed, about 84% are singletons. The entry originates in a study of blood T cell repertoires in COVID-19. Looking at the study overall: Collection of acute and convalescent COVID-19 samples took place in the United States, Italy and Spain. Nucleic acid was either cDNA or gDNA, and it came from T cells, B-cell-depleted T cells, or PBMCs.

Deletions cut 5 bases from V and 5 bases from J, with 7 bases between. The germline V gene has CDR1 MDHEN and CDR2 SYDVKM. This CDR3 is 12 amino acids long. Cohort assignment relied on participant-reported clinical history. The sequenced sample was PBMCs or T cells enriched from blood (not recorded which). V is TRBV28 and J is TRBJ1-3; no reliable D call. The clonotype originates from a woman in her late teens or twenties who had been exposed to COVID-19. The CDR3 loop is CASSTDRNTIYF. The DNA of the CDR3 is TGTGCCAGCAGTACTGACAGAAACACCATATATTTT.